This entry lists 21 T cell receptor beta chains sequenced from one sample in a study of cytomegalovirus exposure and HLA in healthy donors. The PCR made use of 60 Vbeta and 13 Jbeta primers. Using immunoSEQ multiplex PCR, the repertoire was profiled, and TCRdb retains in-frame clones only, with some absent. The sample shows around 100,000 clones, roughly 70% of them seen only once. The sample taken for sequencing was PBMCs. The source is a middle-aged man in good health and CMV-seropositive.

In this sample, this clone turned up a few times. This chain connects TRBV7-9 to TRBJ2-1, with D perhaps TRBD1 (5 bases). V lost 5 bases, J lost 10 bases, and 9 bases lay in between. Germline values: CDR1 SEHNR, CDR2 FQNEAQ (reference sequence). The CDR3 extends over 11 amino acids. In nucleotides, the CDR3 is TGTGCCAGCAGCCCCAACAGGGAGCAGTTCTTC. Its protein is CASSPNREQFF.

The chain uses TRBV5-1 and TRBJ2-1; 7 bases are shared with TRBD1. The CDR3 loop spans 15 amino acids. Germline V gene data show CDR1 as SGHRS and CDR2 as YFSETQ. V dropped 1 base and J dropped 5; count of bases not matched to a gene: 6. The CDR3 here is CASSLTGTVNNEQFF. CDR3 DNA sequence: TGCGCCAGCAGCTTGACCGGGACAGTCAACAATGAGCAGTTCTTC.

J is TRBJ2-5 and V is TRBV5-4, with 9 bases that match TRBD2. In germline, CDR1 is SGHNT, CDR2 YYREEE (reference sequence). The CDR3 runs to 16 residues. Trimming at V came to 0 bases and at J to 0 bases, leaving 3 bases not matched to a gene. CDR3 protein: CASSLALAGYQETQYF. CDR3 DNA sequence: TGTGCCAGCAGCTTGGCTCTAGCGGGATACCAAGAGACCCAGTACTTC.

The chain uses TRBV13 and TRBJ1-1; 7 nucleotides align to TRBD1. Germline values: CDR1 PRHDT, CDR2 FYEKMQ (reference sequence). The CDR3 length is 15 residues. The V and J ends lost 4 bases and 4 bases, in that order; junction bases with no gene match: 9. CDR3 nucleotide sequence: TGTGCCAGCAGCTCCGAGCGGGCAGGGGGCACTGAAGCTTTCTTT. Translated: CASSSERAGGTEAFF.

This clone was seen once. The gene calls are TRBV28 and TRBJ2-1; D gene unclear. Trimming left V 6 bases short and J 5 bases short, with 5 bases between. The CDR3 covers 11 residues. Germline values: CDR1 MDHEN, CDR2 SYDVKM. The CDR3, as DNA: TGTGCCAGCAGCCGGGACAATGAGCAGTTCTTC. Encoded protein: CASSRDNEQFF.

The chain is built from TRBV5-6 and TRBJ1-2, with no clear D. Germline V CDR1 and CDR2: SGHDT, YYEEEE. The length of the CDR3 is 15 residues. V gave up 4 bases and J gave up 0 bases, with 13 bases separating them. CDR3: CASSRDKLANYGYTF. CDR3 in DNA: TGTGCCAGCAGCCGTGACAAACTAGCTAACTATGGCTACACCTTC.

The V gene is TRBV4-3, the J gene TRBJ1-4; 8 nucleotides agree with TRBD1. The CDR3 totals 16 residues. Germline V CDR1 and CDR2: LGHNA, YSLEER. V was pared by 0 bases and J by 8 bases, with 8 bases of the junction left unmatched. The DNA of the CDR3 is TGCGCCAGCAGCCAAGATGGCGGACAGGGAGACGAAAAACTGTTTTTT. Translated, it gives CASSQDGGQGDEKLFF.

In regard to this clone: This sample includes further DNA sequences coding for the same CDR3. The chain carries TRBV28 and TRBJ2-7; TRBD1 agrees at 12 bases. CDR1 and CDR2 from the germline V gene are MDHEN and SYDVKM. The V and J ends lost 5 bases and 4 bases, in that order; junction bases with no gene match: 3. The CDR3 has 14 residues. This CDR3 reads CASSLGQGAYEQYF. DNA of the CDR3: TGTGCCAGCAGTCTGGGACAGGGGGCGTACGAGCAGTACTTC.

The chain uses TRBV6-5 and TRBJ1-2, with D hard to call. This CDR3 is built from 12 residues. The V end was cut by 8 bases, the J end by 3 bases, with 10 bases between. Looked up from germline, CDR1 is MNHEY and CDR2 is SVGAGI. The CDR3 here is CASSVADYGYTF. CDR3 in DNA: TGTGCCAGCTCCGTAGCAGACTATGGCTACACCTTC.

The chain recombines TRBV2 with TRBJ2-5; 8 bases fit TRBD2. V was pared by 5 bases and J by 4 bases, with 9 bases of the junction left unmatched. This CDR3 spans 15 amino acids. CDR1 and CDR2 (germline): SNHLY, FYNNEI. DNA of the CDR3: TGTGCCAGCAGTTTCCGGAGCGGGAGCGGAGAGACCCAGTACTTC. Translated: CASSFRSGSGETQYF.

CDR3 coding DNA: TGCGCCAGCAGCCAAGAGGTCTCTAGCGCTTTAACCGGGGAGCTGTTTTTT. Encoded protein: CASSQEVSSALTGELFF. The rearrangement joins TRBV4-3 to TRBJ2-2; D possibly corresponds to TRBD2 (6 bases). The CDR3 runs 17 residues. V was clipped by 0 bases and J by 5 bases, with 16 bases between them. The germline V gene encodes CDR1 LGHNA and CDR2 YSLEER.

The J gene is TRBJ1-5, the V gene TRBV11-2; 7 nucleotides line up with TRBD1. Germline V CDR1 and CDR2: SGHAT, FQNNGV. The CDR3 contains 15 residues. V trimming: 5 bases; J trimming: 1 base; junction bases outside the gene matches: 5. This CDR3 reads CASSPGGQSNQPQHF. DNA of the CDR3: TGTGCCAGCAGCCCAGGGGGTCAGAGCAATCAGCCCCAGCATTTT.

For the CDR3, the DNA is TGTGCCAGCAGTGATAACCGGGAGGGAAAGGCTAGAGAAAAACTGTTTTTT. Protein product: CASSDNREGKAREKLFF. The gene calls are TRBV2 and TRBJ1-4, with unresolved D. In germline, CDR1 is SNHLY, CDR2 FYNNEI. The CDR3 has 17 amino acids. Deletions cut 3 bases from V and 8 bases from J, with 22 bases between.

This clone came up a few times. Other nucleotide sequences from this sample produce the same CDR3. The chain links TRBV11-2 to TRBJ2-5, with TRBD2 matching over 8 bases. This CDR3 spans 14 amino acids. The junction had 2 bases not matched to a gene; V was cut back by 1 base and J by 4 bases. Per germline, CDR1 SGHAT and CDR2 FQNNGV. The CDR3, as DNA: TGTGCCAGCAGCTTAGTCCTAGCGGGAGAGACCCAGTACTTC. Encoded protein: CASSLVLAGETQYF.

The V gene is TRBV9, the J gene TRBJ2-2, with a weak D call TRBD2 (5 bases). The CDR3 has 14 amino acids. Germline CDR1 SGDLS, CDR2 YYNGEE. Trimming removed 0 bases at V and 6 bases at J, with 9 bases between. The CDR3, as DNA: TGTGCCAGCAGCGTAGCTGCTAGCCCCGGGGAGCTGTTTTTT. It encodes CASSVAASPGELFF. Full variable domain (remainder filled in from reference TRBV9 and TRBJ2-2): DSGVTQTPKHLITATGQRVTLRCSPRSGDLSVYWYQQSLDQGLQFLIQYYNGEERAKGNILERFSAQQFPDLHSELNLSSLELGDSALYFCASSVAASPGELFFGEGSRLTVL.

The chain carries TRBV7-8 and TRBJ1-4; TRBD1 matches at 9 bases. Germline V gene lookup returns CDR1 SGHVS and CDR2 FQNEAQ. The J segment lost 9 bases and the V segment lost 5 bases, leaving 1 base of the junction unmatched. The CDR3 covers 12 residues. The DNA of the CDR3 is TGTGCCAGCAGCGGGACAGGGCAAAAACTGTTTTTT. Translation: CASSGTGQKLFF.

The genes are TRBV10-3 and TRBJ2-5; D unresolved. V was clipped by 2 bases and J by 0 bases, with 7 bases between them. The CDR3 runs to 14 residues. Germline assignment: CDR1 ENHRY and CDR2 SYGVKD. The CDR3 region is CAISEATDQETQYF. Written as DNA, the CDR3 is TGTGCCATCAGTGAGGCAACAGACCAAGAGACCCAGTACTTC.

This clone was detected a few times. This chain uses TRBV7-8 with TRBJ2-7; possibly TRBD1 for D (5 bases). The CDR3 runs to 14 residues. V lost 5 bases, J lost 4 bases, and 15 bases lay in between. Looked up from germline, CDR1 is SGHVS and CDR2 is FQNEAQ. This CDR3 is CASSPHGAAYEQYF. CDR3 coding DNA: TGTGCCAGCAGCCCTCATGGGGCGGCATACGAGCAGTACTTC.

This chain links TRBV5-4 with TRBJ2-7, with 7 bases that match TRBD2. Germline CDR1 is SGHNT and CDR2 is YYREEE (reference sequence). The CDR3 covers 11 residues. The V gene end was trimmed by 4 bases and the J gene end by 6 bases; junction bases not matched to a gene: 1. CDR3 DNA sequence: TGTGCCAGCAGCGGCGGGGGCGAGCAGTACGTC. Translation gives CASSGGGEQYV.

CDR3 residues: CASSQDLQGLWGYTF. CDR3 nucleotides: TGCGCCAGCAGCCAAGATCTGCAGGGGCTCTGGGGCTACACCTTC. The chain uses TRBV4-1 and TRBJ1-2, with D perhaps matching TRBD1 (6 bases). Germline assignment: CDR1 MGHRA and CDR2 YSYEKL. The CDR3 totals 15 residues. The V gene lost 0 bases and the J gene lost 8 bases, with 16 bases spanning the gap.

The chain joins TRBV30 to TRBJ2-1, with TRBD2 matching over 8 bases. Germline CDR1 and CDR2: GTSNPN and SVGIG (reference sequence). The CDR3 runs 14 residues. The V gene end was trimmed by 5 bases and the J gene end by 8 bases; junction bases not matched to a gene: 11. CDR3 sequence (DNA): TGTGCCTGGTCCAAAACCGGGACTAGTTATGAGCAGTTCTTC. Its protein is CAWSKTGTSYEQFF.